Each of the 25 T cell receptor beta chains below was sequenced from the same sample in a study of beta chain features in type 1 diabetes. cDNA synthesis used the whole RNA isolate, giving expressed TCRB sequences. Data came from immunoSEQ multiplex PCR; TCRdb stores just in-frame clones and leaves some out. The sample records 430,000 or so clones, over 10% being singletons. The sequencing input was naive CD4+ T cells from blood. These receptors were obtained from a woman younger than 35 in good health.

In its sample, this clone was seen a few times. This rearrangement joins TRBV13 to TRBJ2-7, with D maybe TRBD1 (5 bases). In germline, CDR1 is PRHDT, CDR2 FYEKMQ (reference sequence). Trimming left V 4 bases short and J 9 bases short, with 13 bases between. The CDR3 totals 12 residues. This CDR3 reads CASSSPSRGQYF. The CDR3 DNA sequence: TGTGCCAGCAGCTCCCCCTCTAGGGGGCAGTACTTC.

This clone has at least ten counts. The genes are TRBV15 and TRBJ2-1, with no clear D. V was trimmed by 0 bases and J by 9 bases, leaving 9 bases between them. This CDR3 comprises 13 residues. Per germline, CDR1 LNHNV and CDR2 YYDKDF (reference sequence). This CDR3 reads CATSRDVQAEQFF. Here the CDR3 DNA reads TGTGCCACCAGCAGAGATGTCCAGGCTGAGCAGTTCTTC. Full variable domain (rest looked up from reference TRBV15 and TRBJ2-1): DAMVIQNPRYQVTQFGKPVTLSCSQTLNHNVMYWYQQKSSQAPKLLFHYYDKDFNNEADTPDNFQSRRPNTSFCFLDIRSPGLGDTAMYLCATSRDVQAEQFFGPGTRLTVL.

V and J are TRBV7-3 and TRBJ2-3, with D possibly TRBD1 on 5 matching bases. The V end lost 8 bases, the J end lost 6 bases, and 9 bases lay between the germline ends. There are 11 residues in the CDR3. CDR1 is SGHTA and CDR2 is FQGTGA in the germline V gene. In nucleotides, the CDR3 is TGTGCCAGCCAGGGATCTGATACGCAGTATTTT. Its translation: CASQGSDTQYF.

The J gene is TRBJ2-1, the V gene TRBV18, with TRBD1 as a possible D gene (6 bases). Germline CDR1 is KGHSH and CDR2 is LQKENI. The CDR3 is made up of 13 amino acids. With 6 bases removed from V and 5 bases from J, the gap between germline ends came to 11 bases. This CDR3 reads CASSLDRNNEQFF. In nucleotides, the CDR3 is TGTGCCAGCTCCCTCGACAGGAACAATGAGCAGTTCTTC.

This clone was seen repeatedly, ten times or more. The rearrangement links TRBV30 to TRBJ1-5; 7 positions agree with TRBD1. CDR1 is GTSNPN, CDR2 SVGIG, per germline (reference sequence). This CDR3 is built from 13 residues. V trimming: 2 bases; J trimming: 4 bases; junction bases outside the gene matches: 2. CDR3: CAWSFRGNQPQHF. The CDR3 DNA reads TGTGCCTGGAGTTTCAGGGGGAATCAGCCCCAGCATTTT.

The genes are TRBV6-6 and TRBJ2-3; TRBD1 might be the D (6 bases). Trimming took off 2 bases at V and 1 base at J, with 13 bases between the two ends. Germline values: CDR1 MNHNY, CDR2 SVGAGI (reference sequence). The CDR3 runs 16 residues. Here the CDR3 DNA reads TGTGCCAGCAGTTACGGCACAGGGATGGGCACAGATACGCAGTATTTT. Its protein is CASSYGTGMGTDTQYF.

The V call is TRBV6-1, the J call TRBJ1-5; tentatively, D is TRBD1 (5 bases). There are 12 residues in the CDR3. V was cut by 6 bases and J by 2 bases, with 5 bases left in between. Per germline, CDR1 MNHNS and CDR2 SASEGT. DNA of the CDR3: TGTGCCAGCAGGACAGGCAATCAGCCCCAGCATTTT. Its translation: CASRTGNQPQHF.

V and J are TRBV25-1 and TRBJ2-1, with TRBD1 as a possible D gene (6 bases). The V and J ends lost 4 bases and 9 bases respectively, with 22 bases between them. The CDR3 is made up of 16 amino acids. Germline V gene sequence: CDR1 MGHDK, CDR2 SYGVNS. The CDR3 DNA sequence: TGTGCCAGCAGTGCCAATGTGGGCGCGATAGGGGGTGAGCAGTTCTTC. Protein product: CASSANVGAIGGEQFF.

The chain has TRBV2 and TRBJ2-1, with D possibly TRBD1 on 5 matching bases. The CDR3 loop spans 12 amino acids. V dropped 6 bases and J dropped 8 bases, with 11 bases sitting between them. Germline lookup yields CDR1 SNHLY and CDR2 FYNNEI. CDR3 sequence (DNA): TGTGCCAGCAGGCAGGGTGGCTATGAGCAGTTCTTC. It codes for CASRQGGYEQFF.

The chain combines TRBV5-1 with TRBJ2-1; D is tentatively TRBD1 or TRBD2 (6 bases each). The CDR3 contains 14 residues. V was shortened by 6 bases and J by 9 bases, with 19 bases between the two germline ends. CDR1 and CDR2 (germline): SGHRS, YFSETQ. The CDR3 loop is CASTTGALGGEQFF. DNA of the CDR3: TGCGCCAGCACCACGGGGGCCTTAGGAGGTGAGCAGTTCTTC.

The chain links TRBV4-2 to TRBJ2-7; 7 positions match TRBD2. CDR1 LGHNA and CDR2 YNFKEQ come from the germline V gene. This CDR3 spans 14 amino acids. The ends lost 3 bases at V and 4 bases at J; junction bases unmatched: 6. The DNA for the CDR3 is TGTGCCAGCAGCCAGCTGGGGGAGGGGTACGAGCAGTACTTC. It specifies CASSQLGEGYEQYF.

This clone has a handful of counts. Other DNA variants within this sample encode the same CDR3. The V gene is TRBV18, the J gene TRBJ2-5; D call uncertain. The CDR3 covers 12 residues. Trimming pared 3 bases from V and 4 bases from J, leaving 6 bases between. Germline CDR1 and CDR2: KGHSH and LQKENI. CDR3 DNA sequence: TGTGCCAGCTCACCGACACCAGAGACCCAGTACTTC. This translates into CASSPTPETQYF. Full variable domain (rest looked up from reference TRBV18 and TRBJ2-5): NAGVMQNPRHLVRRRGQEARLRCSPMKGHSHVYWYRQLPEEGLKFMVYLQKENIIDESGMPKERFSAEFPKEGPSILRIQQVVRGDSAAYFCASSPTPETQYFGPGTRLLVL.

The rearrangement uses TRBV11-3 and TRBJ1-2; 7 nucleotides agree with TRBD1. The CDR3 loop spans 17 amino acids. Germline V gives CDR1 SGHNT, CDR2 YENEEA. Losses at the gene ends were 5 bases for V and 4 bases for J; bases not matched to a gene: 16. DNA for the CDR3: TGTGCCAGCAGCCACGGCTCGGGACAGACTAAAGGCTATGGCTACACCTTC. Translated: CASSHGSGQTKGYGYTF.

This clone occurred a few times. The gene calls are TRBV21-1 and TRBJ2-7; the tabulated D call, TRBD2, remains unverified against the DNA. TRBV21-1 is marked as a pseudogene. CDR3 length equals 14 residues. CDR3 in amino acids: CADRESDLSYEQYF. The CDR3 coding sequence is TGTGCCGATAGGGAGAGCGATCTTAGCTACGAGCAGTACTTC.

This clone showed up just a few times. The rearrangement links TRBV6-5 to TRBJ2-5; D is uncertain. Germline CDR1 is MNHEY and CDR2 is SVGAGI. The CDR3 loop spans 13 amino acids. Trimming took 0 bases from V and 7 from J, leaving 9 bases between them. CDR3 amino acids: CASSYSREGTQYF. CDR3 nucleotides: TGTGCCAGCAGTTACTCTAGGGAAGGGACCCAGTACTTC.

The gene calls are TRBV9 and TRBJ2-1; 7 positions agree with TRBD2. Germline assignment: CDR1 SGDLS and CDR2 YYNGEE. Trimming took 4 bases from V and 4 from J; bases not matched to a gene: 17. The CDR3 loop spans 18 amino acids. The CDR3 here is CASSPRPHIGTNYNEQFF. The DNA of the CDR3 is TGTGCCAGCAGCCCCCGGCCCCACATCGGGACTAATTACAATGAGCAGTTCTTC.

This clone was counted a few times. V and J are TRBV7-9 and TRBJ2-3, with unresolved D. CDR3 size: 16 residues. V was trimmed by 3 bases and J by 0 bases, leaving 13 bases between them. Germline CDR1 SEHNR, CDR2 FQNEAQ (reference sequence). The CDR3 here is CASSLWLGSSTDTQYF. As DNA, the CDR3 is TGTGCCAGCAGCTTGTGGTTAGGGTCTAGCACAGATACGCAGTATTTT.

This clone has more than one count but fewer than ten. The chain uses TRBV30 and TRBJ2-2; the D is unclear. Trimming removed 0 bases from V and 4 bases from J, with 12 bases in between. The CDR3 consists of 15 residues. Germline CDR1 GTSNPN, CDR2 SVGIG (reference sequence). The CDR3 is CAWSVGYPATGELFF. The CDR3 coding sequence is TGTGCCTGGAGTGTAGGGTACCCGGCCACCGGGGAGCTGTTTTTT.

The chain couples TRBV30 to TRBJ1-1; 9 nucleotides line up with TRBD1. The CDR3 is made up of 12 amino acids. V lost 3 bases and J lost 11; bases outside the gene matches: 7. The germline CDR1 and CDR2 sequences are GTSNPN and SVGIG (reference sequence). CDR3 nucleotides: TGTGCCTGGAGGCTACAGGGGGCGCAGGCTTTCTTT. It is translated as CAWRLQGAQAFF.

The rearrangement links TRBV5-4 to TRBJ2-3; tentatively, D is TRBD1 (6 bases). The CDR3 is made up of 16 amino acids. The germline V gene has CDR1 SGHNT and CDR2 YYREEE (reference sequence). V dropped 4 bases and J dropped 0 bases, with 15 bases sitting between them. The CDR3 DNA follows: TGTGCCAGCAGCCCGCCTCGGACAGAGAGCACAGATACGCAGTATTTT. This codes for CASSPPRTESTDTQYF.

The rearrangement joins TRBV2 to TRBJ2-1; TRBD1 agrees at 9 bases. The CDR3 has 15 residues. With 6 bases clipped from V and 6 bases from J, the junction kept 9 bases outside the gene matches. CDR1 is SNHLY, CDR2 FYNNEI, per germline. This CDR3 reads CASRQYRGLANEQFF. The DNA of the CDR3 is TGTGCCAGCAGGCAATACAGGGGGCTTGCCAATGAGCAGTTCTTC.

The chain uses TRBV9 and TRBJ2-5; 9 bases match TRBD1. The length of the CDR3 is 15 residues. From germline, CDR1 is SGDLS and CDR2 YYNGEE. With V trimmed by 4 bases and J by 5 bases, 9 bases remained unmatched. CDR3 nucleotide sequence: TGTGCCAGCAGCATACAGGGGGCGCAAGGCGAGACCCAGTACTTC. It yields the protein CASSIQGAQGETQYF.

The chain uses TRBV13 and TRBJ1-1; maybe TRBD1 (6 bases). Germline V gene sequence: CDR1 PRHDT, CDR2 FYEKMQ (reference sequence). Trimming pared 6 bases from V and 4 bases from J, leaving 9 bases between. This CDR3 region has 12 residues. CDR3 protein: CASRNRATEAFF. Written as DNA, the CDR3 is TGTGCCAGCAGAAACAGGGCCACTGAAGCTTTCTTT.

J is TRBJ2-5 and V is TRBV5-1; D gene ambiguous. Trimming stripped 3 bases from V and 3 bases from J, with 9 bases between. The germline CDR1 and CDR2 sequences are SGHRS and YFSETQ. The length of the CDR3 is 13 residues. CDR3: CASSYGAEETQYF. For the CDR3, the DNA is TGCGCCAGCAGCTACGGAGCCGAAGAGACCCAGTACTTC. The entire variable domain, with the rest obtained from reference TRBV5-1 and TRBJ2-5, is as follows: KAGVTQTPRYLIKTRGQQVTLSCSPISGHRSVSWYQQTPGQGLQFLFEYFSETQRNKGNFPGRFSGRQFSNSRSEMNVSTLELGDSALYLCASSYGAEETQYFGPGTRLLVL.

The rearrangement uses TRBV6-5 and TRBJ2-7; D might be TRBD1 (6 bases). V lost 5 bases, J lost 1 base, and 9 bases lay in between. This CDR3 comprises 13 residues. Germline V lookup: CDR1 MNHEY, CDR2 SVGAGI. The CDR3 nucleotides are TGTGCCAGCAGTCGAGACAGGTCCTACGAGCAGTACGTC. Protein product: CASSRDRSYEQYV.